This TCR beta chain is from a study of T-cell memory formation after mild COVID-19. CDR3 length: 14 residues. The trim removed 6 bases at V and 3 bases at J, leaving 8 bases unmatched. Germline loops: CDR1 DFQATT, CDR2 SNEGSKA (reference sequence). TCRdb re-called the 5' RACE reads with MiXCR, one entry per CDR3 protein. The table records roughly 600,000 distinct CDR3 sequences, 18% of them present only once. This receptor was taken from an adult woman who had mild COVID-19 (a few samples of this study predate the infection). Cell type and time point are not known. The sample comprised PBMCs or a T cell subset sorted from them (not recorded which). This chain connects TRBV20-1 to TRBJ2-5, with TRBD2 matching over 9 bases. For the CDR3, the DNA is TGCAGTGCCCTACTGGGACTAGCAAAAGAGACCCAGTACTTC. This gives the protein CSALLGLAKETQYF.